Below, 28 T cell receptor beta chains from the same sample are listed, as sequenced in a study of T cell clonotyping in hematopoietic cell transplantation. Sequencing used immunoSEQ multiplex PCR; TCRdb keeps in-frame clones, though not all of them. The sample comprises 15,000 to 20,000 clones, around 85% of which are singletons, and around 3.9% rests with the top ten. Sequencing was performed on PBMCs, taken 100 days after allogeneic stem cell transplant. The receptor source for this set is a male patient in his sixties who had an allogeneic stem cell transplant from a related donor, so the T cells may come from the graft donor. Some clones in this sample may be carry-over from other donors' samples.

Concerning this clone itself: Germline is not matched at one junction end, which may reflect a read error. This chain uses TRBV5-1 with TRBJ2-7; TRBD1 matches at 7 bases. The germline gives CDR1 SGHRS, CDR2 YFSETQ. The CDR3 extends over 15 amino acids. The CDR3 loop is CASSLVGTDFYERYF. CDR3 DNA: TGCGCCAGCAGCTTGGTTGGGACAGATTTTTACGAGCGGTACTTC.

The chain is built from TRBV25-1 and TRBJ2-2; D may be TRBD2 (6 bases). V lost 5 bases and J 0 bases, leaving 13 bases between the germline ends. The CDR3 is made up of 16 amino acids. Germline assignment: CDR1 MGHDK and CDR2 SYGVNS. DNA for the CDR3: TGTGCCAGCAGTCTAAGGGGCGGGGCGAACACCGGGGAGCTGTTTTTT. This sequence encodes CASSLRGGANTGELFF.

This rearrangement joins TRBV7-8 to TRBJ1-5, with D hard to call. With 1 base removed from V and 9 bases from J, the gap between germline ends came to 7 bases. Germline V gives CDR1 SGHVS, CDR2 FQNEAQ. The CDR3 sequence is 12 residues long. The CDR3 DNA is TGTGCCAGCAGCTTAGAGGTTGGGCCCCAGCATTTT. Translating it yields CASSLEVGPQHF.

The chain joins TRBV19 to TRBJ2-5; perhaps TRBD1 as D (6 bases). The CDR3 runs 14 residues. V gave up 7 bases and J gave up 2 bases, with 14 bases separating them. Germline V lookup: CDR1 LNHDA, CDR2 SQIVND (reference sequence). CDR3 region: CASTQTGKQETQYF. CDR3 DNA sequence: TGTGCCAGTACCCAAACAGGGAAACAAGAGACCCAGTACTTC.

The rearrangement uses TRBV9 and TRBJ2-2, with a weak D call TRBD1 (6 bases). CDR3 size: 16 residues. Germline V gene lookup returns CDR1 SGDLS and CDR2 YYNGEE. V dropped 3 bases and J dropped 3 bases, with 15 bases sitting between them. In DNA form, the CDR3 reads TGTGCCAGCAGCGCCACCGGGACACCCGACACCGGGGAGCTGTTTTTT. Encoded protein: CASSATGTPDTGELFF. Complete variable domain (other parts from reference TRBV9 and TRBJ2-2): DSGVTQTPKHLITATGQRVTLRCSPRSGDLSVYWYQQSLDQGLQFLIQYYNGEERAKGNILERFSAQQFPDLHSELNLSSLELGDSALYFCASSATGTPDTGELFFGEGSRLTVL.

The chain is built from TRBV28 and TRBJ2-7; D is undetermined. Germline CDR1 MDHEN, CDR2 SYDVKM. V was clipped by 2 bases and J by 2 bases, with 13 bases between them. The CDR3 covers 15 residues. CDR3 DNA: TGTGCCAGCAGTTTAGCTGGGCAGAGACCCTACGAGCAGTACTTC. This codes for CASSLAGQRPYEQYF.

The chain couples TRBV4-2 to TRBJ2-2; 15 positions agree with TRBD2. The CDR3 totals 19 residues. Unmatched junction bases numbered 7, after V lost 4 bases and J lost 1 base. Germline lookup yields CDR1 LGHNA and CDR2 YNFKEQ. The CDR3 bases are TGTGCCAGCAGCCCTTCCGGGACTAGCGGGGGGCGGAACACCGGGGAGCTGTTTTTT. Translating it yields CASSPSGTSGGRNTGELFF.

V usage is TRBV5-1 and J usage is TRBJ2-7, with D hard to call. Trimming removed 0 bases from V and 2 bases from J, with 9 bases in between. Germline CDR1 is SGHRS and CDR2 is YFSETQ. The CDR3 has 14 amino acids. CDR3 sequence (DNA): TGCGCCAGCAGCTTGGGAGACTTAACCTACGAGCAGTACTTC. This codes for CASSLGDLTYEQYF.

The rearrangement uses TRBV29-1 and TRBJ1-2, with D possibly being TRBD1 (5 bases). The length of the CDR3 is 12 residues. CDR1 is SQVTM and CDR2 is ANQGSEA in the germline V gene. V dropped 4 bases and J dropped 6 bases, with 12 bases sitting between them. DNA for the CDR3: TGCAGCGTTGTTCGGGGGGAGGATGGCTACACCTTC. The encoded protein is CSVVRGEDGYTF.

This clone was observed once. This chain joins TRBV5-6 and TRBJ1-5, with 9 positions matching TRBD1. This CDR3 is 16 amino acids long. With 1 base clipped from V and 4 bases from J, the junction kept 6 bases outside the gene matches. Germline assignment: CDR1 SGHDT and CDR2 YYEEEE. The CDR3 sequence: CASSLLRDRVNQPQHF. The CDR3 coding sequence is TGTGCCAGCAGCTTGCTCCGGGACAGGGTTAATCAGCCCCAGCATTTT.

The chain combines TRBV7-2 with TRBJ2-3; no definite D call. Germline lookup yields CDR1 SGHTA and CDR2 FQGNSA. V lost 2 bases to trimming and J lost 1 base, with 7 bases between them. The CDR3 loop spans 14 amino acids. CDR3 sequence (DNA): TGTGCCAGCAGCTTAACGACGGGCACAGATACGCAGTATTTT. Encoded protein: CASSLTTGTDTQYF.

CDR3 sequence reads: CSVEESRYEQYF. CDR3 bases: TGCAGCGTTGAAGAGAGTAGATACGAGCAGTACTTC. The chain joins TRBV29-1 to TRBJ2-7, with D unresolved. The germline gives CDR1 SQVTM, CDR2 ANQGSEA. This CDR3 spans 12 amino acids. Deletions cut 0 bases from V and 4 bases from J, with 7 bases between.

This clone was picked up a small number of times. The rearrangement joins TRBV10-3 to TRBJ1-1; D unclear. The CDR3 is 13 amino acids. V dropped 3 bases and J dropped 1 base, with 6 bases sitting between them. Germline V gene sequence: CDR1 ENHRY, CDR2 SYGVKD. The CDR3 here is CAISDRTNTEAFF. The CDR3 DNA sequence: TGTGCCATCAGTGACAGGACGAACACTGAAGCTTTCTTT.

V is TRBV5-1 and J is TRBJ1-6; possibly TRBD1 for D (5 bases). CDR3 length equals 15 residues. Germline lookup yields CDR1 SGHRS and CDR2 YFSETQ. The V gene lost 0 bases and the J gene lost 8 bases, with 12 bases spanning the gap. The CDR3 DNA reads as TGCGCCAGCAGCTTGGGTGTGGGGCAGGATTCACCCCTCCACTTT. This sequence encodes CASSLGVGQDSPLHF.

This chain uses TRBV9 with TRBJ1-6; no firm D call. The CDR3 sequence is 15 residues long. Trimming stripped 0 bases from V and 9 bases from J, with 13 bases between. The germline V gene has CDR1 SGDLS and CDR2 YYNGEE. CDR3: CASSVVEEKGSPLHF. The CDR3 nucleotides read TGTGCCAGCAGCGTAGTTGAAGAGAAGGGTTCACCCCTCCACTTT.

This chain joins TRBV7-8 and TRBJ2-1; D is uncertain. The CDR3 has 13 residues. Germline V gives CDR1 SGHVS, CDR2 FQNEAQ. The germline V and J ends were trimmed by 1 base and 4 bases, with 5 bases remaining between them. CDR3 loop: CASSLDSYNEQFF. The CDR3, as DNA: TGTGCCAGCAGCTTAGACTCATACAATGAGCAGTTCTTC. The full variable domain, rest sourced from reference TRBV7-8 and TRBJ2-1, is GAGVSQSPRYKVAKRGQDVALRCDPISGHVSLFWYQQALGQGPEFLTYFQNEAQLDKSGLPSDRFFAERPEGSVSTLKIQRTQQEDSAVYLCASSLDSYNEQFFGPGTRLTVL.

This rearrangement joins TRBV14 to TRBJ2-5; D is unresolved. This CDR3 is 15 amino acids long. CDR1 is SGHDN and CDR2 is FVKESK in the germline V gene. V was pared by 2 bases and J by 4 bases, with 14 bases between. DNA for the CDR3: TGTGCCAGCAGCCAAAGGGCTTCCCTCGTAGAGACCCAGTACTTC. It encodes CASSQRASLVETQYF.

This rearrangement joins TRBV5-1 to TRBJ2-5; D remains unclear. The CDR3 is 13 residues long. Germline CDR1 and CDR2: SGHRS and YFSETQ. Between the trimmed V and J ends, which lost 0 bases and 4 bases, there was a span of 7 bases. The CDR3: CASSLGVGETQYF. The CDR3 nucleotides are TGCGCCAGCAGCTTGGGCGTGGGAGAGACCCAGTACTTC.

The V gene is TRBV28, the J gene TRBJ2-5; D ambiguous. The germline V gene has CDR1 MDHEN and CDR2 SYDVKM. V was clipped by 5 bases and J by 2 bases, with 15 bases between them. The CDR3 spans 15 residues. This CDR3 reads CASSPRGDEQETQYF. The CDR3 DNA reads as TGTGCCAGCAGTCCTCGCGGTGACGAACAAGAGACCCAGTACTTC.

This clone is a singleton in its sample. V usage is TRBV5-4 and J usage is TRBJ2-5; D is possibly TRBD2 (6 bases). This CDR3 region has 14 residues. Germline V gene sequence: CDR1 SGHNT, CDR2 YYREEE (reference sequence). V lost 0 bases and J lost 3, with 9 bases in between. CDR3: CASSLAGGEETQYF. In nucleotides, the CDR3 is TGTGCCAGCAGCTTGGCCGGAGGGGAAGAGACCCAGTACTTC.

Only one count was recorded for this clone. The chain employs TRBV7-3 and TRBJ2-2; tentatively, D is TRBD1 (5 bases). Trimming took 0 bases from V and 4 from J, leaving 15 bases between them. The CDR3 totals 17 residues. Looked up from germline, CDR1 is SGHTA and CDR2 is FQGTGA. In DNA form, the CDR3 reads TGTGCCAGCAGCTTAACCGCAGGGCCCAAAGGCACCGGGGAGCTGTTTTTT. Its translation is CASSLTAGPKGTGELFF.

The chain links TRBV7-8 to TRBJ1-1; 12 nucleotides align to TRBD1. The J segment lost 5 bases and the V segment lost 4 bases, leaving 14 bases of the junction unmatched. CDR3 length equals 18 residues. Germline V gene lookup returns CDR1 SGHVS and CDR2 FQNEAQ. CDR3: CASSSPRGTGGAGTEAFF. CDR3 in DNA: TGTGCCAGCAGCTCACCCCGCGGGACAGGGGGCGCAGGGACTGAAGCTTTCTTT.

V gene TRBV7-6 combines with J gene TRBJ2-5; a possible D gene is TRBD2 (7 bases). CDR1 and CDR2 (germline): SGHVS, FNYEAQ. CDR3 length: 18 residues. V was cut by 4 bases and J by 0 bases, with 21 bases left in between. Here the CDR3 DNA reads TGTGCCAGCAGCTATGTCCAAATAACAGGGAGGGACCAAGAGACCCAGTACTTC. Translated, it gives CASSYVQITGRDQETQYF. The entire variable domain, with the rest obtained from reference TRBV7-6 and TRBJ2-5, is as follows: GAGVSQSPRYKVTKRGQDVALRCDPISGHVSLYWYRQALGQGPEFLTYFNYEAQQDKSGLPNDRFSAERPEGSISTLTIQRTEQRDSAMYRCASSYVQITGRDQETQYFGPGTRLLVL.

The V call is TRBV9, the J call TRBJ2-5; 7 bases are shared with TRBD2. Germline CDR1 reads SGDLS; CDR2 reads YYNGEE. Unmatched junction bases numbered 5, after V lost 4 bases and J lost 2 bases. The CDR3 totals 14 residues. The CDR3 sequence: CASSSSGTQETQYF. CDR3 nucleotides: TGTGCCAGCAGCTCGAGCGGGACTCAAGAGACCCAGTACTTC.

This clone occurred a few times. The chain carries TRBV28 and TRBJ2-2, with unresolved D. The CDR3 covers 14 residues. From germline, CDR1 is MDHEN and CDR2 SYDVKM. V dropped 6 bases and J dropped 5 bases, with 13 bases sitting between them. The CDR3 DNA reads as TGTGCCAGCAGCCCCCCCTCGAGGACCGGGGAGCTGTTTTTT. Residues: CASSPPSRTGELFF.

V and J are TRBV25-1 and TRBJ1-4; perhaps TRBD1 as D (5 bases). Germline V gives CDR1 MGHDK, CDR2 SYGVNS. V was trimmed by 7 bases and J by 6 bases, leaving 9 bases between them. There are 12 residues in the CDR3. The CDR3 reads CASKGTHEKLFF. DNA of the CDR3: TGTGCCAGCAAAGGGACCCATGAAAAACTGTTTTTT. Variable domain in full (rest from reference TRBV25-1 and TRBJ1-4): EADIYQTPRYLVIGTGKKITLECSQTMGHDKMYWYQQDPGMELHLIHYSYGVNSTEKGDLSSESTVSRIRTEHFPLTLESARPSHTSQYLCASKGTHEKLFFGSGTQLSVL.

The V gene is TRBV28, the J gene TRBJ1-6; D not certain. V was clipped by 5 bases and J by 14 bases, with 10 bases between them. Germline CDR1 MDHEN, CDR2 SYDVKM. The CDR3 runs 11 residues. CDR3 region: CASSPGRALHF. CDR3 bases: TGTGCCAGCAGTCCGGGTCGGGCCCTCCACTTT. Supplemented by reference TRBV28 and TRBJ1-6, the full variable domain reads DVKVTQSSRYLVKRTGEKVFLECVQDMDHENMFWYRQDPGLGLRLIYFSYDVKMKEKGDIPEGYSVSREKKERFSLILESASTNQTSMYLCASSPGRALHFGNGTRLTVT.

The genes are TRBV5-1 and TRBJ2-2; 8 bases map to TRBD2. Per germline, CDR1 SGHRS and CDR2 YFSETQ. J was trimmed by 1 base and V by 0 bases; bases with no gene match: 5. There are 17 residues in the CDR3. Written as DNA, the CDR3 is TGCGCCAGCAGCTTGGGTTTCGGGGGGGTGAACACCGGGGAGCTGTTTTTT. Amino acids: CASSLGFGGVNTGELFF.